This TCR beta chain derives from a study of beta chain features in type 1 diabetes. Every bit of the isolated RNA underwent reverse transcription, so sequencing read expressed TCRB transcripts. Assay used: immunoSEQ multiplex PCR; TCRdb lists only in-frame clones, some missing. The table shows about 620,000 clones, with roughly a sixth occurring only once. Germline loops: CDR1 GTSNPN, CDR2 SVGIG (reference sequence). The CDR3 has 15 residues. Trimming cost V 4 bases and J 4 bases, with 18 bases left between them. This TCR derives from a man between 18 and 35 years old in good health. The V and J genes are TRBV30 and TRBJ2-3; maybe TRBD2 (7 bases). The sequenced sample consisted of naive CD4+ T cells from blood. CDR3 DNA: TGTGCCTGGACCCAAGGGGGGGCGGATTCAGATACGCAGTATTTT. Translated, it gives CAWTQGGADSDTQYF.